This TCR beta chain was identified in a study of blood T cell repertoires in COVID-19. Whole-study context: The United States, Italy and Spain supplied acute and convalescent COVID-19 samples.

This clone was seen a single time. Source study methods: Amplification of reference gene primers was used by the study to estimate nucleated cell counts. Profiled with immunoSEQ multiplex PCR; TCRdb holds only in-frame clones, not every one. Clone size and the V and J calls come from that table; the DNA yielded D and trimming. The data hold around 180,000 clones, with about 89% observed a single time. The V gene end was trimmed by 1 base and the J gene end by 4 bases; junction bases not matched to a gene: 5. This CDR3 is 16 amino acids long. Per the germline V gene, CDR1 is LGHNA and CDR2 is YSLEER. What was sequenced was peripheral blood. The clonotype was recovered from a man aged 35-49 years with active or convalescent COVID-19. This chain joins TRBV4-3 and TRBJ2-1, with TRBD2 matching 9 bases. CDR3 sequence: CASSQGAGGRYNEQFF. The CDR3 nucleotides are TGCGCCAGCAGCCAAGGGGCGGGGGGGCGGTACAATGAGCAGTTCTTC.